Presented here are 15 T cell receptor beta chains from one specimen sequenced in a study of blood T cells in healthy people across ages. It was with a sample-barcoded 5' primer and a J-beta primer mix that a second PCR of roughly 6 to 12 cycles was run. One entry per CDR3 protein results from TCRdb running MiXCR on the 5' RACE reads. Here the sample spans under 950,000 distinct CDR3 sequences, 22% being singletons. The material sequenced was blood. Receptor source: a man in his 70s in good health.

This clonotype was seen at least ten times. This chain links TRBV29-1 with TRBJ1-1; the D is unclear. The CDR3 length is 13 residues. The V end was cut by 7 bases, the J end by 0 bases, with 12 bases between. Germline values: CDR1 SQVTM, CDR2 ANQGSEA. The CDR3 spells CSARISMNTEAFF. DNA of the CDR3: TGCAGCGCCCGGATCTCCATGAACACTGAAGCTTTCTTT.

This clonotype has more than one count but fewer than ten. The V gene is TRBV19, the J gene TRBJ2-5; TRBD2 matches at 8 bases. TRBJ2-1 explains the end of the DNA better; the J call may be wrong. Germline values: CDR1 LNHDA, CDR2 SQIVND (reference sequence). The CDR3 is 15 residues long. DNA for the CDR3: TGTGCCAGTAGTATTCCGGGACTAGGGATCAATGAGCAGTTCTTC. It translates to CASSIPGLGINEQFF.

V and J are TRBV12-3 or TRBV12-4 and TRBJ2-7; weak D call: TRBD2 (6 bases). Trimming took 1 base from V and 3 from J, leaving 19 bases between them. The CDR3 consists of 17 residues. This CDR3 is CASSLVFEGTPFYEQYF. CDR3 nucleotides: TGTGCCAGCAGTTTAGTGTTCGAGGGGACTCCTTTCTACGAGCAGTACTTC.

The CDR3 DNA reads as TGTGCCAGCAGTCGATCCGGGGCCGTGGGTCAGCCCCAGCATTTT. It yields the protein CASSRSGAVGQPQHF. J is TRBJ1-5 and V is TRBV6-5, with a tentative D call TRBD1 (5 bases). The CDR3 is 15 amino acids. The V gene lost 5 bases and the J gene lost 6 bases, with 17 bases spanning the gap. Per germline, CDR1 MNHEY and CDR2 SVGAGI.

The table lists this clonotype with many counts. This chain uses TRBV5-1 with TRBJ1-4; 10 nucleotides align to TRBD1. V was pared by 4 bases and J by 0 bases, with 3 bases of the junction left unmatched. Germline lookup yields CDR1 SGHRS and CDR2 YFSETQ. The CDR3 is 16 amino acids. In DNA form, the CDR3 reads TGCGCCAGCAGCCGGACAGGGGGTGCAACTAATGAAAAACTGTTTTTT. Amino acids: CASSRTGGATNEKLFF.

Notes on this clonotype: The junction differs from germline at one of its ends, possibly a read error. The chain is built from TRBV4-1 and TRBJ2-1; TRBD2 agrees at 8 bases. CDR1 MGHRA and CDR2 YSYEKL come from the germline V gene. The CDR3 spans 17 residues. CDR3 amino acids: CTSSQEGSSGDYNEQFF. Here the CDR3 DNA reads TGCACCAGCAGCCAAGAAGGTAGTAGCGGGGACTACAATGAGCAGTTCTTC.

This clonotype was counted a few times. V usage is TRBV14 and J usage is TRBJ1-2; D is perhaps TRBD1 (5 bases). Trimming shortened V by 0 bases and J by 4 bases, and 9 bases separated the two germline ends. In germline, CDR1 is SGHDN, CDR2 FVKESK. CDR3 length: 14 residues. Here the CDR3 DNA reads TGTGCCAGCAGCCAAGATAGGGGACGCTATGGCTACACCTTC. Amino acids: CASSQDRGRYGYTF. The entire variable domain, with the rest obtained from reference TRBV14 and TRBJ1-2, is as follows: EAGVTQFPSHSVIEKGQTVTLRCDPISGHDNLYWYRRVMGKEIKFLLHFVKESKQDESGMPNNRFLAERTGGTYSTLKVQPAELEDSGVYFCASSQDRGRYGYTFGSGTRLTVV.

This sequence joins TRBV12-3 or TRBV12-4 and TRBJ1-2, with 10 bases lining up with TRBD1. V dropped 6 bases and J dropped 7; count of bases not matched to a gene: 11. The CDR3 consists of 15 residues. In DNA form, the CDR3 reads TGTGCCAGCAGCCCGGACAGGGGGGATACCGGTGGCTACACCTTC. Protein: CASSPDRGDTGGYTF.

The chain couples TRBV19 to TRBJ2-3, with unresolved D. The CDR3 runs 14 residues. The germline V gene has CDR1 LNHDA and CDR2 SQIVND (reference sequence). Trimming left V 3 bases short and J 3 bases short, with 10 bases between. CDR3 coding DNA: TGTGCCAGTAGTATGGGTTTCGGTACAGATACGCAGTATTTT. This encodes CASSMGFGTDTQYF.

The V and J genes are TRBV6-5 and TRBJ2-7; 10 bases are shared with TRBD2. Germline values: CDR1 MNHEY, CDR2 SVGAGI. J was trimmed by 3 bases and V by 6 bases; bases with no gene match: 8. The CDR3 has 15 amino acids. This CDR3 reads CASRQAGGPHYEQYF. CDR3 sequence (DNA): TGTGCCAGCAGGCAAGCGGGGGGGCCTCACTACGAGCAGTACTTC.

V usage is TRBV27 and J usage is TRBJ1-5; possible D gene TRBD1, 5 bases. The CDR3 is made up of 14 amino acids. Trimming shortened V by 3 bases and J by 5 bases, and 11 bases separated the two germline ends. Germline CDR1 is MNHEY and CDR2 is SMNVEV (reference sequence). This CDR3 is CASSFGRAYQPQHF. Written as DNA, the CDR3 is TGTGCCAGCAGTTTTGGCAGGGCCTATCAGCCCCAGCATTTT.

This clonotype appeared a few times. The chain has TRBV20-1 and TRBJ2-3; D uncertain. From germline, CDR1 is DFQATT and CDR2 SNEGSKA (reference sequence). Trimming removed 5 bases from V and 1 base from J, with 4 bases in between. There are 11 residues in the CDR3. Written as DNA, the CDR3 is TGCAGTGCTTACCGCACAGATACGCAGTATTTT. Translation: CSAYRTDTQYF.

This clonotype has a handful of counts. The rearrangement joins TRBV7-2 to TRBJ2-1, with a weak D call TRBD1 (5 bases). Gene TRBJ2-5 matches the end of the DNA better, so the J call may be wrong. Germline CDR1 reads SGHTA; CDR2 reads FQGNSA. The CDR3 is made up of 15 amino acids. This CDR3 is CASSLAHRSAETQYF. The DNA for the CDR3 is TGTGCCAGCAGCTTAGCGCACAGGAGCGCCGAGACCCAGTACTTC.

This clonotype has more than one count but fewer than ten. The rearrangement uses TRBV6-1 and TRBJ2-3; 8 nucleotides line up with TRBD2. Per the germline V gene, CDR1 is MNHNS and CDR2 is SASEGT. The CDR3 totals 16 residues. Trimming at V came to 3 bases and at J to 1 base, leaving 6 bases not matched to a gene. The CDR3 region has the DNA TGTGCCAGCAGTGAGAGACGGGGGGGCCGCACAGATACGCAGTATTTT. Amino acid sequence: CASSERRGGRTDTQYF.

The chain recombines TRBV12-3 or TRBV12-4 with TRBJ2-1, with D possibly being TRBD1 or TRBD2 (6 bases each). V shed 0 bases and J shed 6 bases, with 12 bases lying between them. This CDR3 is 15 amino acids long. The chain's CDR3 is CASSLALGGSNEQFF. In DNA form, the CDR3 reads TGTGCCAGCAGTTTAGCTTTAGGGGGGTCCAATGAGCAGTTCTTC.